This passage covers 17 T cell receptor beta chains from one sample sequenced in a study of cytomegalovirus exposure and HLA in healthy donors. The PCR contained 60 Vbeta and 13 Jbeta primers. Profiled with immunoSEQ multiplex PCR; TCRdb holds only in-frame clones, not every one. In the table there are around 160,000 clones, around 79% of which are singletons. Sequencing used PBMCs. Receptors originate from a man aged 50-59 years in good health and CMV-seropositive.

The chain couples TRBV2 to TRBJ2-7; D call uncertain. The CDR3 runs to 12 residues. Germline V gene sequence: CDR1 SNHLY, CDR2 FYNNEI. Deletions cut 7 bases from V and 3 bases from J, with 10 bases between. CDR3 residues: CASNGRLYEQYV. CDR3 DNA: TGTGCCAGCAACGGCAGACTCTACGAGCAGTACGTC.

This clone was observed a few times. V usage is TRBV10-3 and J usage is TRBJ2-2; 7 bases match TRBD2. V lost 11 bases, J lost 4 bases, and 7 bases stayed unmatched. There are 13 residues in the CDR3. Germline-derived CDR1 and CDR2 are ENHRY and SYGVKD. CDR3 nucleotides: TGTGCCCACGCGGGGGAGAGCACCGGGGAGCTGTTTTTT. This gives the protein CAHAGESTGELFF.

The chain recombines TRBV14 with TRBJ2-5; TRBD1 might be the D (5 bases). V lost 6 bases, J lost 5 bases, and 19 bases lay in between. Germline values: CDR1 SGHDN, CDR2 FVKESK. The CDR3 extends over 15 amino acids. The chain's CDR3 is CASSASRQGGETQYF. CDR3 coding DNA: TGTGCCAGCAGTGCTTCCCGTCAGGGTGGGGAGACCCAGTACTTC.

This chain connects TRBV13 to TRBJ2-3, with D maybe TRBD1 (6 bases). This CDR3 contains 15 residues. Germline loops: CDR1 PRHDT, CDR2 FYEKMQ (reference sequence). Trimming cost V 5 bases and J 3 bases, with 15 bases left between them. CDR3 DNA: TGTGCCAGCAGCCTACCCTCACAGGGTACAGATACGCAGTATTTT. It is translated as CASSLPSQGTDTQYF.

The chain's CDR3 is CASSLFSSGGAGETQYF. The CDR3 DNA follows: TGTGCCAGCAGCTTGTTCTCTAGCGGGGGGGCGGGGGAGACCCAGTACTTC. This chain connects TRBV5-4 to TRBJ2-5; 12 positions match TRBD2. V lost 1 base to trimming and J lost 5 bases; unmatched junction nucleotides: 9. This CDR3 region has 17 residues. In germline, CDR1 is SGHNT, CDR2 YYREEE (reference sequence).

V usage is TRBV6-5 and J usage is TRBJ2-3, with D possibly being TRBD1 (5 bases). The CDR3 runs to 13 residues. Between the trimmed V and J ends, which lost 10 bases and 5 bases, there was a span of 16 bases. CDR1 and CDR2 from the germline V gene are MNHEY and SVGAGI. CDR3: CATRVRVGDTQYF. The CDR3 coding sequence is TGTGCCACCAGGGTCAGGGTGGGAGATACGCAGTATTTT.

The rearrangement joins TRBV27 to TRBJ2-5; 7 bases line up with TRBD2. The CDR3 loop spans 15 amino acids. J gave up 4 bases and V 0 bases, and 5 bases lay outside the gene matches. Germline assignment: CDR1 MNHEY and CDR2 SMNVEV (reference sequence). The chain's CDR3 is CASSLSSGGTETQYF. The CDR3, as DNA: TGTGCCAGCAGTTTATCGTCGGGGGGAACAGAGACCCAGTACTTC.

This clone was picked up one time. The chain recombines TRBV2 with TRBJ1-5; no firm D call. CDR1 is SNHLY, CDR2 FYNNEI, per germline. The CDR3 covers 15 residues. The V and J ends lost 10 bases and 5 bases respectively, with 21 bases between them. DNA of the CDR3: TGTGCCACCCAATCTTACAGTGGTCGTGATCAGCCCCAGCATTTT. Its translation: CATQSYSGRDQPQHF.

This chain links TRBV6-5 with TRBJ1-2, with TRBD1 matching 7 bases. J was trimmed by 5 bases and V by 6 bases; bases with no gene match: 6. Germline V gene lookup returns CDR1 MNHEY and CDR2 SVGAGI. The CDR3 extends over 13 amino acids. The CDR3 DNA is TGTGCCAGCAGCCAACAGGGGAAGTATGGCTACACCTTC. Its protein is CASSQQGKYGYTF.

The chain combines TRBV5-1 with TRBJ2-1, with 12 nucleotides matching TRBD2. This CDR3 has 19 residues. CDR1 SGHRS and CDR2 YFSETQ come from the germline V gene. The V and J ends lost 0 bases and 8 bases, in that order; junction bases with no gene match: 15. In DNA, the CDR3 is TGCGCCAGCAGCTTGGCTATAGGCGGGGCTAGCGGGGGGGCCGATGAGCAGTTCTTC. Protein sequence: CASSLAIGGASGGADEQFF.

CDR3 sequence: CASSPEAFSNQPQHF. In DNA form, the CDR3 reads TGTGCCAGTAGCCCCGAGGCCTTTAGCAATCAGCCCCAGCATTTT. The chain is built from TRBV19 and TRBJ1-5; no firm D call. This CDR3 is built from 15 residues. From germline, CDR1 is LNHDA and CDR2 SQIVND (reference sequence). V was shortened by 6 bases and J by 0 bases, with 12 bases between the two germline ends.

This clone has only a few counts. The chain links TRBV5-6 to TRBJ1-4; 11 bases map to TRBD1. The germline V gene encodes CDR1 SGHDT and CDR2 YYEEEE. V was clipped by 4 bases and J by 10 bases; unmatched bases: 3. The CDR3 totals 13 residues. The CDR3 DNA reads TGTGCCAGCAGCCACGGGACAGGGGGAAAACTGTTTTTT. Encoded protein: CASSHGTGGKLFF.

The chain uses TRBV27 and TRBJ1-2; 9 bases align to TRBD1. The CDR3 totals 13 residues. J gave up 6 bases and V 4 bases, and 3 bases lay outside the gene matches. Germline V CDR1 and CDR2: MNHEY, SMNVEV (reference sequence). The CDR3 sequence: CASSSDRGDGYTF. The CDR3 region has the DNA TGTGCCAGCAGTTCCGACAGGGGGGATGGCTACACCTTC.

The genes are TRBV14 and TRBJ2-1, with TRBD2 matching 12 bases. V gave up 4 bases and J gave up 4 bases; unmatched junction bases: 2. Germline V gene lookup returns CDR1 SGHDN and CDR2 FVKESK. The CDR3 consists of 15 residues. The CDR3 DNA reads as TGTGCCAGCAGCCTTCTAGCGGGGGGGTACAATGAGCAGTTCTTC. This gives the protein CASSLLAGGYNEQFF.

The chain links TRBV6-1 to TRBJ1-5, with TRBD1 as a possible D gene (5 bases). CDR1 is MNHNS and CDR2 is SASEGT in the germline V gene. CDR3 size: 15 residues. The V and J ends lost 2 bases and 3 bases respectively, with 11 bases between them. CDR3 region: CASSELGHNNQPQHF. CDR3 DNA: TGTGCCAGCAGTGAATTGGGGCATAACAATCAGCCCCAGCATTTT.

CDR3 sequence (DNA): TGTGCCAGCAGCCCGACAGGGCAGGGGACCCAGTACTTC. Translating gives CASSPTGQGTQYF. The rearrangement links TRBV7-8 to TRBJ2-5; 7 nucleotides align to TRBD1. CDR1 SGHVS and CDR2 FQNEAQ come from the germline V gene. CDR3 length: 13 residues. V was pared by 5 bases and J by 7 bases, with 7 bases of the junction left unmatched.

This clone was observed a single time. The genes are TRBV6-6 and TRBJ1-1; 7 nucleotides line up with TRBD1. The J segment lost 3 bases and the V segment lost 4 bases, leaving 11 bases of the junction unmatched. Germline CDR1 MNHNY, CDR2 SVGAGI (reference sequence). This CDR3 region has 16 residues. This chain's CDR3 is CASSFRTGPRDTEAFF. In nucleotides, the CDR3 is TGTGCCAGCAGTTTCCGGACAGGCCCTAGGGACACTGAAGCTTTCTTT.